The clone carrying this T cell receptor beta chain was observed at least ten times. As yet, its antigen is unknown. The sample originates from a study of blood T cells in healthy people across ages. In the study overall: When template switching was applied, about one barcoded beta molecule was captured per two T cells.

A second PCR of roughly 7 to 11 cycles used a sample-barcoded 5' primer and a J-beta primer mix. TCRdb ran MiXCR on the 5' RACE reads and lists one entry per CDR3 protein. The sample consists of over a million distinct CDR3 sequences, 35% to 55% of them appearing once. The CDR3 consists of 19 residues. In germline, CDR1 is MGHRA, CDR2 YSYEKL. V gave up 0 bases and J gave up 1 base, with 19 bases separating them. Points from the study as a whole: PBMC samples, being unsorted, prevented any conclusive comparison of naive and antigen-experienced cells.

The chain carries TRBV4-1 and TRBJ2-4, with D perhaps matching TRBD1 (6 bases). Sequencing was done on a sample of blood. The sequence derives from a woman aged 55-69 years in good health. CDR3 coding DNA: TGCGCCAGCAGCCAAGATTTCCCCTGGCGCCAGGGGGCCAAAAACATTCAGTACTTC. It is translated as CASSQDFPWRQGAKNIQYF.